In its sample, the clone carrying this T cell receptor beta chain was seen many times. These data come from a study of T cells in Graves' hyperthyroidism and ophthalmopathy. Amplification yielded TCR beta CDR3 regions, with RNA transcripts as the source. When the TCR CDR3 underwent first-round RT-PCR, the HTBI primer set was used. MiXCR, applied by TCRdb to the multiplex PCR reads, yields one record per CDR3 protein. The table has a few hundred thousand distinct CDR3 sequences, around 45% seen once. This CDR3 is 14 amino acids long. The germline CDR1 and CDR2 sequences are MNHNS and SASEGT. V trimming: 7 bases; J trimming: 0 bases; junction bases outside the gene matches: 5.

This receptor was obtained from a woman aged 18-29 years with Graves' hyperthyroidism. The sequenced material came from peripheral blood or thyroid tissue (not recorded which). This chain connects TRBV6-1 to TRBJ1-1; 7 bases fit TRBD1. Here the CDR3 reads CASIRTGVNTEAFF. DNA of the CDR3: TGTGCCAGCATTCGTACAGGGGTGAACACTGAAGCTTTCTTT.